A selection of T cell receptor beta chains follows, all from one sample in a study of T cell repertoires in cytomegalovirus infection. TCRdb re-called the reads through MiXCR, storing one row per CDR3 protein. The sample yields roughly 720,000 distinct CDR3 sequences, approximately 34% seen once. What was sequenced was PBMCs. The receptors derive from a human donor in good health (CMV status not recorded). Some clones in this sample may be carry-over from other donors' samples. Each CDR3 is given with its conserved first and last residue. D genes are given only for firm matches. For some rows the clone size is stated as once, few or many, or as a class when expanded; others skip it.

j_call,d_call,v_call,clone_size,cdr3_nt,cdr3_aa
TRBJ1-2,NA,TRBV28,NA,TGTGCCAGCACTTTAAGAGGTTATGGCTACACCTTC,CASTLRGYGYTF
TRBJ2-3,NA,TRBV12-3/TRBV12-4,few,TGTGCCAGCAGTTTAGCAGGGGACACAGATACGCAGTATTTT,CASSLAGDTDTQYF
TRBJ2-3,NA,TRBV4-2,once,TGTGCCAGCAGCCAAGAGAAGGGCACAGATACGCAGTATTTT,CASSQEKGTDTQYF
TRBJ1-2,NA,TRBV3-1,NA,TGTGCCAGCAGCCAAGCTAAAGGGGATGGCTACACCTTC,CASSQAKGDGYTF
TRBJ2-7,TRBD1,TRBV11-2,few,TGTGCCAGCAGCTTGGGACTCACAGGGGGTAGCCACGAGCAGTACTTC,CASSLGLTGGSHEQYF
TRBJ2-7,TRBD2,TRBV7-8,NA,TGTGCCAGCAGCCGGGTAGAGACTAGCGGGTACGAGCCGTACTTC,CASSRVETSGYEPYF
TRBJ2-1,TRBD2,TRBV7-2,NA,TGTGCCAGCAGCTTAGGGACTAGCGGGATTAGGCAGTTCTTC,CASSLGTSGIRQFF
TRBJ2-7,NA,TRBV27,NA,TGTGCCAGCAGTTTAAGACCCACTCTCGAGCAGTACTTC,CASSLRPTLEQYF
TRBJ2-3,TRBD1,TRBV7-8,many,TGTGCCAGCAGCTGGGGACAGGGGTCAGATACGCAGTATTTT,CASSWGQGSDTQYF
TRBJ2-1,NA,TRBV14,NA,TGTGCCAGCAGCCAAGCCCGAGGGACTTTCTACAATGAGCAGTTCTTC,CASSQARGTFYNEQFF
TRBJ1-6,TRBD1,TRBV19,NA,TGTGCCAGTGCCTCCGGGGCCCAGGGGGCATCACCCCTCCACTTT,CASASGAQGASPLHF
TRBJ2-5,TRBD1,TRBV5-1,NA,TGCGCCAGCAGCCTACGGACAGGGGAGGCCCAAGAGACCCAGTACTTC,CASSLRTGEAQETQYF
TRBJ2-1,NA,TRBV20-1,few,TGCAGTGGCAGGGAGAGGTCTTATGAGCAGTTCTTC,CSGRERSYEQFF
TRBJ2-5,TRBD1,TRBV4-1,NA,TGTGCCAGCAGCCAAGAACCGGGACAGGGGAAGACCCAGTACTTC,CASSQEPGQGKTQYF
TRBJ2-7,TRBD2,TRBV7-6,few,TGTGCCAGCAGCCCGCCGGGACTAGCGCTCTACGAGCAGTACTTC,CASSPPGLALYEQYF
TRBJ1-5,NA,TRBV28,many,TGTGCCAGCAGTTCTGTCGGGCAGCCCCAGCATTTT,CASSSVGQPQHF
TRBJ1-5,NA,TRBV7-8,NA,TGTGCCAGCAGCCCCCGTCCCGGACTCGGACAGCCCCAGCATTTT,CASSPRPGLGQPQHF
TRBJ1-1,NA,TRBV10-3,NA,TGTGCCATCAGTGAGTCCCGCGCGGGGGAAGGACTGACTGAAGCTTTCTTT,CAISESRAGEGLTEAFF
TRBJ1-5,TRBD1,TRBV20-1,NA,TGCAGTGCGGAACAGGGGGTTAGCAATCAGCCCCAGCATTTT,CSAEQGVSNQPQHF
TRBJ2-4,NA,TRBV28,NA,TGTGCCAGCAGTCCCTTCGGAGGAATAAAAAACATTCAGTACTTC,CASSPFGGIKNIQYF
TRBJ2-5,TRBD2,TRBV7-9,NA,TGTGCCAGCAGCTTAGCGGACCATAAGCGGGGGAGAACGCAAGAGACCCAGTACTTC,CASSLADHKRGRTQETQYF
TRBJ1-5,NA,TRBV6-1,NA,TGTGCCAGCAGGCCTAGGTATGGCAATCAGCCCCAGCATTTT,CASRPRYGNQPQHF
TRBJ2-5,NA,TRBV2,NA,TGTGCCAGCAGTGAAGAATATAGCGCACAAGAGACCCAGTACTTC,CASSEEYSAQETQYF
TRBJ2-3,NA,TRBV11-2,few,TGTGCCAGCAGCTTAAACTTAGATACGCAGTATTTT,CASSLNLDTQYF
TRBJ1-1,NA,TRBV28,NA,TGTGCCAGCAGTCCGGCGAGATGGGAGCAATGGGAAGCTTTCTTT,CASSPARWEQWEAFF
TRBJ2-3,TRBD2,TRBV7-6,many,TGTGCCAGCAGCTTAGCGACCGGGACTAGCGGGAGGTTCGCGAGAGATACGCAGTATTTT,CASSLATGTSGRFARDTQYF
TRBJ2-2,TRBD2,TRBV27,NA,TGTGCCAGCAGTCCCGGACTAGCGGGTCGAACCGGGGAGCTGTTTTTT,CASSPGLAGRTGELFF
TRBJ2-2,TRBD2,TRBV7-6,many,TGTGCCAGCAGCTTACAACTAGCGGGACACACCGGGGAGCTGTTTTTT,CASSLQLAGHTGELFF
TRBJ2-3,NA,TRBV20-1,NA,TGCAGTGCTAGAGTTTCTAGCACAGATACGCAGTATTTT,CSARVSSTDTQYF
TRBJ2-5,TRBD2,TRBV4-2,NA,TGTGCCAGCAGCCAAGGTCGATTAACTGTGACTAGCTGGACGGAGACCCAGTACTTC,CASSQGRLTVTSWTETQYF
TRBJ2-3,NA,TRBV28,NA,TGTGCCAGCAGCTCTGGCGGGATCACAGATACGCAGTATTTT,CASSSGGITDTQYF
TRBJ1-1,NA,TRBV19,NA,TGTGCCAGTAGTATTGAGACAATTGGAGCTTTCTTT,CASSIETIGAFF
TRBJ2-7,TRBD1,TRBV29-1,NA,TGCAGCGCGCGAAGAGATACAGGGGCCTACGAGCAGTACTTC,CSARRDTGAYEQYF
TRBJ1-6,TRBD1,TRBV20-1,few,TGCAGTGCTAGAGATCCAGGGACAGGTTATTCACCCCTCCACTTT,CSARDPGTGYSPLHF
TRBJ2-1,NA,TRBV6-1,NA,TGTGCCAGCAGTGGCACCGCTAGGACCAATGAGCAGTTCTTC,CASSGTARTNEQFF
TRBJ2-2,NA,TRBV18,NA,TGTGCCAGCCCCCGGGGGGGACAGACGAACACCGGGGAGCTGTTTTTT,CASPRGGQTNTGELFF
TRBJ1-2,NA,TRBV19,NA,TGTGCCAGTAGTATTTCAGGGGCGGATGGCTACACCTTC,CASSISGADGYTF
TRBJ1-1,NA,TRBV20-1,many,TGCAGTGCTCCGCGACAGGTGAACACTGAAGCTTTCTTT,CSAPRQVNTEAFF
TRBJ1-5,NA,TRBV18,few,TGTGCCAGCTCACCATCCCAGGCCCCTCAGCCCCAGCATTTT,CASSPSQAPQPQHF
TRBJ2-3,NA,TRBV10-2,NA,TGCGCCAGCTCGGGTCAGGGGCCCGGCACAGATACGCAGTATTTT,CASSGQGPGTDTQYF
TRBJ2-2,NA,TRBV20-1,once,TGCAGTGCTGTGGCGACAGTTTCCGGGGAGCTGTTTTTT,CSAVATVSGELFF
TRBJ1-6,NA,TRBV7-2,NA,TGTGCCAGCAGACCTCGACAGAGCTCCTATAATTCACCCCTCCACTTT,CASRPRQSSYNSPLHF
TRBJ2-3,NA,TRBV7-2,few,TGTGCCAGCAGCTTAGTGGGGGGCGGGCGATCAGATACGCAGTATTTT,CASSLVGGGRSDTQYF
TRBJ2-1,TRBD2,TRBV15,NA,TGTGCCACCAGCAGAGATATACTAGCGGGAGACGAGCAGTTCTTC,CATSRDILAGDEQFF
TRBJ1-6,TRBD1,TRBV15,few,TGTGCCACCAGCAGGGAGACAGGGGGCTTTTCTTCACCCCTCCACTTT,CATSRETGGFSSPLHF
TRBJ1-5,NA,TRBV7-8,many,TGTGCCAGCAGCTTAGGAGGCGGCATGTATAGCAATCAGCCCCAGCATTTT,CASSLGGGMYSNQPQHF
TRBJ2-5,NA,TRBV5-8,NA,TGTGCCAGCGGTGGTCGGGGGTTAATGAAGACCAAGTACTTC,CASGGRGLMKTKYF
TRBJ2-5,NA,TRBV12-3/TRBV12-4,few,TGTGCCAGCAGTTTAGGGGACGGCCAAGAGACCCAGTACTTC,CASSLGDGQETQYF
TRBJ2-6,NA,TRBV6-5,few,TGTGCCAGCAGTTACTCGATACGTCGCGGGGCCAACGTCCTGACTTTC,CASSYSIRRGANVLTF
TRBJ1-6,TRBD1,TRBV7-6,NA,TGTGCCAGCAGCCCCATGACGGGACAGCTCCTCTTT,CASSPMTGQLLF
TRBJ2-4,NA,TRBV5-4,NA,TGTGCCAGCAGCTTAGGTCAGGCAAGCCTAGCCAAAAACATTCAGTACTTC,CASSLGQASLAKNIQYF
TRBJ1-5,NA,TRBV7-2,many,TGTGCCAGCAGCTTGGACAGCTTCAATCAGCCCCAGCATTTT,CASSLDSFNQPQHF
TRBJ1-1,NA,TRBV5-6,NA,TGTGCCAGCAGCTTCGGGTGGACTGAAGCTTTCTTT,CASSFGWTEAFF